These 16 T cell receptor beta chains came from one sample sequenced in a study of T cell changes during pregnancy in multiple sclerosis. The method was immunoSEQ multiplex PCR; TCRdb's version includes in-frame clones alone and lacks a portion of them. The sample consists of approximately 88,000 clones, around 93% of them appearing once. Material: peripheral blood, obtained in the first trimester of pregnancy. These receptors came from a female donor with multiple sclerosis, enrolled in a pregnancy study.

The rearrangement joins TRBV27 to TRBJ2-1; 9 bases agree with TRBD1. Germline CDR1 and CDR2: MNHEY and SMNVEV (reference sequence). This CDR3 spans 16 amino acids. The ends lost 1 base at V and 7 bases at J; junction bases unmatched: 8. The CDR3 sequence is CASSLFSGTGLNEQFF. The CDR3 region has the DNA TGTGCCAGCAGTTTATTTTCCGGGACAGGGTTGAATGAGCAGTTCTTC.

This chain joins TRBV6-1 and TRBJ2-7; no clear D gene. The CDR3 covers 13 residues. The V gene's germline CDR1 is MNHNS and CDR2 SASEGT. Trimming cost V 4 bases and J 5 bases, with 12 bases left between them. CDR3 protein: CASSGEVMDEQYF. The CDR3 nucleotides read TGTGCCAGCAGTGGCGAGGTTATGGACGAGCAGTACTTC.

The rearrangement links TRBV13 to TRBJ1-2, with no clear D. Germline assignment: CDR1 PRHDT and CDR2 FYEKMQ (reference sequence). The CDR3 is 13 amino acids. Trimming took off 0 bases at V and 6 bases at J, with 8 bases between the two ends. The CDR3 region is CASSLGGRDGYTF. CDR3 DNA sequence: TGTGCCAGCAGCTTAGGAGGGCGGGATGGCTACACCTTC.

The chain recombines TRBV12-5 with TRBJ2-7, with a possible D match to TRBD2 (8 bases). Germline CDR1 and CDR2: LGHNT and FRNRAP. The CDR3 length is 15 residues. V was cut by 1 base and J by 6 bases, with 16 bases left in between. The DNA of the CDR3 is TGTGCTAGTGGTTTGGCGGGGGGGTCAGGGGGCGAGCAGTACTTC. As protein: CASGLAGGSGGEQYF.

The chain joins TRBV6-1 to TRBJ2-3, with D possibly TRBD2 on 5 matching bases. Per germline, CDR1 MNHNS and CDR2 SASEGT. The V and J ends lost 2 bases and 2 bases respectively, with 11 bases between them. The CDR3 loop spans 15 amino acids. CDR3 DNA: TGTGCCAGCAGTGAATCTGAGCGGCACACAGATACGCAGTATTTT. Encoded protein: CASSESERHTDTQYF.

The chain joins TRBV5-4 to TRBJ2-3, with D perhaps TRBD2 (5 bases). CDR1 and CDR2 from the germline V gene are SGHNT and YYREEE (reference sequence). V dropped 4 bases and J dropped 5 bases, with 11 bases sitting between them. The CDR3 runs 13 residues. The CDR3, as DNA: TGTGCCAGCAGCGGACGGGGTCGAGATACGCAGTATTTT. Protein: CASSGRGRDTQYF.

The chain links TRBV6-5 to TRBJ1-1; 12 bases are shared with TRBD1. The CDR3 sequence is 15 residues long. With V trimmed by 6 bases and J by 10 bases, 12 bases remained unmatched. Germline loops: CDR1 MNHEY, CDR2 SVGAGI. The CDR3 protein is CASRGQGAPSDRAFF. The CDR3 DNA reads as TGTGCCAGCAGGGGACAGGGGGCCCCAAGTGATAGAGCTTTCTTT.

This clone is a singleton in its sample. V usage is TRBV2 and J usage is TRBJ2-1, with 10 nucleotides matching TRBD2. The germline V gene has CDR1 SNHLY and CDR2 FYNNEI. V gave up 2 bases and J gave up 1 base; unmatched junction bases: 2. The CDR3 loop spans 16 amino acids. Here the CDR3 reads CASSELAGESYNEQFF. In DNA, the CDR3 is TGTGCCAGCAGTGAACTAGCGGGGGAATCCTACAATGAGCAGTTCTTC.

The rearrangement links TRBV30 to TRBJ1-2; 9 nucleotides line up with TRBD1. The CDR3 contains 12 residues. Germline V gives CDR1 GTSNPN, CDR2 SVGIG (reference sequence). The V and J ends lost 5 bases and 8 bases, in that order; junction bases with no gene match: 6. The CDR3: CAWGRDREGYTF. CDR3 bases: TGTGCCTGGGGCCGGGACAGGGAGGGCTACACCTTC.

The genes are TRBV18 and TRBJ2-7; possible D gene TRBD2, 6 bases. Trimming left V 4 bases short and J 0 bases short, with 19 bases between. Germline lookup yields CDR1 KGHSH and CDR2 LQKENI. CDR3 length: 17 amino acids. The CDR3 region is CASSLLPSASYSYEQYF. In DNA form, the CDR3 reads TGTGCCAGCTCACTACTGCCTAGCGCATCCTACTCCTACGAGCAGTACTTC. The full variable domain, with the rest looked up from reference TRBV18 and TRBJ2-7, is NAGVMQNPRHLVRRRGQEARLRCSPMKGHSHVYWYRQLPEEGLKFMVYLQKENIIDESGMPKERFSAEFPKEGPSILRIQQVVRGDSAAYFCASSLLPSASYSYEQYFGPGTRLTVT.

The V gene is TRBV6-1, the J gene TRBJ2-3; D gene unclear. CDR1 and CDR2 (germline): MNHNS, SASEGT. Trimming stripped 4 bases from V and 0 bases from J, with 5 bases between. CDR3 size: 13 residues. CDR3 nucleotides: TGTGCCAGCAGTGGTCAAAGCACAGATACGCAGTATTTT. Protein sequence: CASSGQSTDTQYF.

Here the CDR3 reads CASESGTGTTDTQYF. The CDR3 DNA is TGTGCCAGCGAGTCCGGGACAGGAACCACAGATACGCAGTATTTT. This sequence joins TRBV5-4 and TRBJ2-3; 8 nucleotides agree with TRBD1. CDR1 is SGHNT and CDR2 is YYREEE in the germline V gene (reference sequence). The CDR3 runs to 15 residues. After removal of 7 bases from V and 2 bases from J, the junction contained 9 bases not matched to a gene. The entire variable domain, with the rest obtained from reference TRBV5-4 and TRBJ2-3, is as follows: ETGVTQSPTHLIKTRGQQVTLRCSSQSGHNTVSWYQQALGQGPQFIFQYYREEENGRGNFPPRFSGLQFPNYSSELNVNALELDDSALYLCASESGTGTTDTQYFGPGTRLTVL.

The J gene is TRBJ2-7, the V gene TRBV5-5; TRBD1 matches at 8 bases. Per the germline V gene, CDR1 is SGHKS and CDR2 is YYEKEE (reference sequence). With 0 bases clipped from V and 9 bases from J, the junction kept 11 bases outside the gene matches. This CDR3 region has 15 residues. The CDR3 nucleotides are TGTGCCAGCAGCTTGGCTACAAGCAGGGGGCGAGGGCAGTACTTC. This sequence encodes CASSLATSRGRGQYF.

The V and J genes are TRBV4-1 and TRBJ2-3; D unresolved. From germline, CDR1 is MGHRA and CDR2 YSYEKL. The CDR3 is made up of 14 amino acids. Trimming took 0 bases from V and 1 from J, leaving 5 bases between them. The CDR3 region is CASSQDPGTDTQYF. CDR3 nucleotides: TGCGCCAGCAGCCAAGACCCGGGCACAGATACGCAGTATTTT.

This sequence joins TRBV9 and TRBJ1-6; weak D call: TRBD1 (5 bases). In germline, CDR1 is SGDLS, CDR2 YYNGEE. Trimming shortened V by 4 bases and J by 6 bases, and 17 bases separated the two germline ends. The CDR3 loop spans 16 amino acids. CDR3 in DNA: TGTGCCAGCAGCCCGCCCGGGGGGGGACCTAATTCACCCCTCCACTTT. It is translated as CASSPPGGGPNSPLHF.

This chain links TRBV29-1 with TRBJ1-1; D might be TRBD1 (5 bases). Per germline, CDR1 SQVTM and CDR2 ANQGSEA. V gave up 6 bases and J gave up 2 bases, with 13 bases separating them. The CDR3 consists of 13 residues. DNA for the CDR3: TGCAGCGTAGTCGGGACTTACAACACTGAAGCTTTCTTT. Translated, it gives CSVVGTYNTEAFF.